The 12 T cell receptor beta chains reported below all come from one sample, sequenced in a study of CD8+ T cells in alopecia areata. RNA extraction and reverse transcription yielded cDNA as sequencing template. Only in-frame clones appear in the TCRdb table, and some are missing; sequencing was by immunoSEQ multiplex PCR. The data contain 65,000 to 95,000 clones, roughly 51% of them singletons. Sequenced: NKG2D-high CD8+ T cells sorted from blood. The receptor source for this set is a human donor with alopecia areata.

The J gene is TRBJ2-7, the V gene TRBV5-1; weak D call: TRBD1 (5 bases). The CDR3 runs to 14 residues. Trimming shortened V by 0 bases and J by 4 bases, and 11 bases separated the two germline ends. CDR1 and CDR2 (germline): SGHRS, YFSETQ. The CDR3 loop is CASSLAYGAYEQYF. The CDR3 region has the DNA TGCGCCAGCAGCTTGGCCTATGGGGCTTACGAGCAGTACTTC.

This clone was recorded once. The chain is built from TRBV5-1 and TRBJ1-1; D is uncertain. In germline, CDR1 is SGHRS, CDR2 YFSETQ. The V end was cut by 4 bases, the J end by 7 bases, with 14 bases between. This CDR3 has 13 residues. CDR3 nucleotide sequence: TGCGCCAGCAGCCATGGGTTGGAAAGTGAAGCTTTCTTT. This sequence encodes CASSHGLESEAFF.

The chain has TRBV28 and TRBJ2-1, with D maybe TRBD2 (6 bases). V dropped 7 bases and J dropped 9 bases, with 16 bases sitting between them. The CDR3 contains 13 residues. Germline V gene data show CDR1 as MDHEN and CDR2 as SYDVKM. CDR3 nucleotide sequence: TGTGCCAGCAACTTAGGGCCGGGACTTGAGCAGTTCTTC. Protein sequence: CASNLGPGLEQFF.

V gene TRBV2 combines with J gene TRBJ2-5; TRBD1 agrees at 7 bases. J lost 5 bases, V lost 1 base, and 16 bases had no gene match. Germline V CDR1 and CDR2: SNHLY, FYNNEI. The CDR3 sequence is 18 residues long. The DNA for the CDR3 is TGTGCCAGCAGTGAAGAAGAGGAGACAGGGTTGGGATATGAGACCCAGTACTTC. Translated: CASSEEEETGLGYETQYF.

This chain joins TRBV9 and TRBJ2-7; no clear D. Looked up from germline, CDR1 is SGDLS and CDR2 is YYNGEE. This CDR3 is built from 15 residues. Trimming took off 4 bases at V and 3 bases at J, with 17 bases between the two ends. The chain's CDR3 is CASSPRGKSGYEQYF. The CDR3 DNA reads TGTGCCAGCAGCCCTCGAGGCAAATCTGGCTACGAGCAGTACTTC.

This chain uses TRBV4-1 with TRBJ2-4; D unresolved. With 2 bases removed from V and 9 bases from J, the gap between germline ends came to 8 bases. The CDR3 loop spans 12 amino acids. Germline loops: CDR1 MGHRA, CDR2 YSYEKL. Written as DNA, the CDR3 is TGCGCCAGCAGCCAATTTAACGGCATTCAGTACTTC. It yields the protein CASSQFNGIQYF.

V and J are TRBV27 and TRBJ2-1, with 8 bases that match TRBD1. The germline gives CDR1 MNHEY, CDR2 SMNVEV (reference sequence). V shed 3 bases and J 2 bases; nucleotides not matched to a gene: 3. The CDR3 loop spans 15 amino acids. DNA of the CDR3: TGTGCCAGCAGTTTTGGGGGACAGGCCTACAATGAGCAGTTCTTC. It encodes CASSFGGQAYNEQFF.

This CDR3 reads CASSERGYSNQPQHF. The CDR3 DNA sequence: TGTGCCAGCAGTGAGCGGGGATATAGCAATCAGCCCCAGCATTTT. The V call is TRBV6-1, the J call TRBJ1-5, with D hard to call. CDR3 length: 15 amino acids. CDR1 is MNHNS, CDR2 SASEGT, per germline. The V and J ends lost 3 bases and 0 bases respectively, with 9 bases between them.

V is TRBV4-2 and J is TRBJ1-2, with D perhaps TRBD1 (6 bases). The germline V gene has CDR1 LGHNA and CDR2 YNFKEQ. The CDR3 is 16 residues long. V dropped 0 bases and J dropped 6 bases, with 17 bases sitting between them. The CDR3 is CASSQDLSQGLDGYTF. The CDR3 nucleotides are TGTGCCAGCAGCCAAGACTTGTCACAGGGCCTGGATGGCTACACCTTC.

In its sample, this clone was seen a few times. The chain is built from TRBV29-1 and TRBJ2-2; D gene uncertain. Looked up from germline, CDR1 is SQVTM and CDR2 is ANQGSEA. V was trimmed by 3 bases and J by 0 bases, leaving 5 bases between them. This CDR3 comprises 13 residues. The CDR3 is CSVERANTGELFF. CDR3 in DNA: TGCAGCGTTGAGCGCGCGAACACCGGGGAGCTGTTTTTT.

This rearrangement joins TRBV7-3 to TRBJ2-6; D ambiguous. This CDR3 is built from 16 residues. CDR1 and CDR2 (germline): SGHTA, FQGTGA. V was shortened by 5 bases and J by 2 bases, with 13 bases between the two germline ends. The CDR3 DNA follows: TGTGCCAGCAGCCCCACGGGTGGGGCTGGGGCCAACGTCCTGACTTTC. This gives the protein CASSPTGGAGANVLTF.

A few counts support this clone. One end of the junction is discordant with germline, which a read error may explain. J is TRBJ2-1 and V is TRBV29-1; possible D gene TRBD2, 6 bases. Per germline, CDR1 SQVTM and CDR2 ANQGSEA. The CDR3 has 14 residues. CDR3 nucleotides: TGCAGCGTCGAAGGCGGGACCCTTATCGATGAGCAGTTCTTC. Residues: CSVEGGTLIDEQFF.